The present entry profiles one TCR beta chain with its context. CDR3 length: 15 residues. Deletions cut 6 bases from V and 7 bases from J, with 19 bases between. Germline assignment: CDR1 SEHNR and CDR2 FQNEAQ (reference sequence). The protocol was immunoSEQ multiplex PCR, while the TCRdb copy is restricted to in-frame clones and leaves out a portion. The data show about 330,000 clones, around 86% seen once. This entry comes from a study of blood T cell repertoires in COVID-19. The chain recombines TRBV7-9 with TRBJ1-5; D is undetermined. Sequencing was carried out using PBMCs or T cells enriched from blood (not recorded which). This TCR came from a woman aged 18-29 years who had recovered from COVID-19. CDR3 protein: CASSPPGLEGQPQHF. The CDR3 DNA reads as TGTGCCAGCAGTCCACCTGGACTGGAGGGCCAGCCCCAGCATTTT. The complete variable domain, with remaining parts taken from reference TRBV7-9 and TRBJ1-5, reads DTGVSQNPRHKITKRGQNVTFRCDPISEHNRLYWYRQTLGQGPEFLTYFQNEAQLEKSRLLSDRFSAERPKGSFSTLEIQRTEQGDSAMYLCASSPPGLEGQPQHFGDGTRLSIL.